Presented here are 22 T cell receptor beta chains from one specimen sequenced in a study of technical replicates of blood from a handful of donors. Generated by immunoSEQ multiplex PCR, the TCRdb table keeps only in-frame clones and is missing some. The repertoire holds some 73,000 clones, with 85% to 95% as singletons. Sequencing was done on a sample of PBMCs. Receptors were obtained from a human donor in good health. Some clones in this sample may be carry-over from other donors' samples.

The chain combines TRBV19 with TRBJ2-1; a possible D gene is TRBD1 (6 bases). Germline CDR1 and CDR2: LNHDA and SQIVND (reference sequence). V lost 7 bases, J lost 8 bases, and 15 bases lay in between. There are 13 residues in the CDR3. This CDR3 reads CASKTPGADEQFF. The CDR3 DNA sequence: TGTGCCAGTAAGACGCCAGGGGCGGATGAGCAGTTCTTC.

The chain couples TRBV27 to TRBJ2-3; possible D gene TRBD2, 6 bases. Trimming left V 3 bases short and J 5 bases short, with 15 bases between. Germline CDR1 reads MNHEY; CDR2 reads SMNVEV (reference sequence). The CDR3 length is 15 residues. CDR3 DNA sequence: TGTGCCAGCAGTTTGGGGGGAGGTGTTCAAGATACGCAGTATTTT. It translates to CASSLGGGVQDTQYF.

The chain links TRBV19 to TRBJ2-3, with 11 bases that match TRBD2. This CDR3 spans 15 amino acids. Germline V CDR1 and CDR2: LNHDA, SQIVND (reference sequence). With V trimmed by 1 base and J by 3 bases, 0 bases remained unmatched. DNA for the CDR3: TGTGCCAGTAGTATAGCTAGCGGGAGGACAGATACGCAGTATTTT. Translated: CASSIASGRTDTQYF.

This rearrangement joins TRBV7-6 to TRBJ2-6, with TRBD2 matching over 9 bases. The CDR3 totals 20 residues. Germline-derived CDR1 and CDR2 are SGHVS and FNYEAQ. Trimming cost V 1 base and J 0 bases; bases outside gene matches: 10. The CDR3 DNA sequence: TGTGCCAGCAGCTTAGTTGCTAGCGGGACCCTTCTCTCTGGGGCCAACGTCCTGACTTTC. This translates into CASSLVASGTLLSGANVLTF.

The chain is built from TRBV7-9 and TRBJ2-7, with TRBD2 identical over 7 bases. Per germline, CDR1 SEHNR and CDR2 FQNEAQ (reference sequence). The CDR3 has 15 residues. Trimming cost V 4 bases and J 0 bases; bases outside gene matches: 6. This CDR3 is CASSSMRGGSYEQYF. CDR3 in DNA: TGTGCCAGCAGCTCCATGCGCGGGGGCTCCTACGAGCAGTACTTC.

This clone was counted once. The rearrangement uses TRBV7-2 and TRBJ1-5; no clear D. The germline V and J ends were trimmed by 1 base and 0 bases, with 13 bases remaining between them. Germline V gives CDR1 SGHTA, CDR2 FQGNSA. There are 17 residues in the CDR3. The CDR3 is CASSLVMGRDSNQPQHF. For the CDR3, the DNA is TGTGCCAGCAGCTTAGTGATGGGGAGAGATAGCAATCAGCCCCAGCATTTT.

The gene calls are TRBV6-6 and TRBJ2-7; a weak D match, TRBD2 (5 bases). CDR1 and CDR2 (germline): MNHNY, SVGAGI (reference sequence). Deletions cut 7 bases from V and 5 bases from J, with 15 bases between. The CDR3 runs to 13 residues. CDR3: CASTEVLGDEQYF. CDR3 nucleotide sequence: TGTGCCAGCACGGAGGTTTTAGGAGACGAGCAGTACTTC.

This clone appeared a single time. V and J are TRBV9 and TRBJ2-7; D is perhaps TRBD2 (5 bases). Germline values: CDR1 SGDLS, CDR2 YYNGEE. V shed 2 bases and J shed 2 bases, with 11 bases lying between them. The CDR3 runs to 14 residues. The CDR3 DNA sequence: TGTGCCAGCAGCGTTTCCCTAGCCGCCTACGAGCAGTACTTC. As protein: CASSVSLAAYEQYF. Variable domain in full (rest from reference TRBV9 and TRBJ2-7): DSGVTQTPKHLITATGQRVTLRCSPRSGDLSVYWYQQSLDQGLQFLIQYYNGEERAKGNILERFSAQQFPDLHSELNLSSLELGDSALYFCASSVSLAAYEQYFGPGTRLTVT.

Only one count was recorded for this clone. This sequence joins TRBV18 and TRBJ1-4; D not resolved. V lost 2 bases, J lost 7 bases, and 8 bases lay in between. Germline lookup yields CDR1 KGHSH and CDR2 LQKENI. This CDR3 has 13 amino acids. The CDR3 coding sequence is TGTGCCAGCTCACCAAGGGAGACTGAAAAACTGTTTTTT. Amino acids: CASSPRETEKLFF.

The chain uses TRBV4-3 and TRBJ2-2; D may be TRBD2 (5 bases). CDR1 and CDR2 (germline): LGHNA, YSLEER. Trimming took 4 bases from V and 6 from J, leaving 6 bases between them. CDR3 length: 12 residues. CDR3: CASSRGSGELFF. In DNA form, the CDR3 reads TGCGCCAGCAGCCGAGGGTCCGGGGAGCTGTTTTTT.

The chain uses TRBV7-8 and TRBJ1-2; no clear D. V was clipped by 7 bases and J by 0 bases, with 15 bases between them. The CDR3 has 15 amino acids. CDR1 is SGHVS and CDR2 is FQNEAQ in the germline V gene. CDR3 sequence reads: CASIGGIWANYGYTF. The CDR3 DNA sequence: TGTGCCAGCATCGGAGGGATCTGGGCTAACTATGGCTACACCTTC.

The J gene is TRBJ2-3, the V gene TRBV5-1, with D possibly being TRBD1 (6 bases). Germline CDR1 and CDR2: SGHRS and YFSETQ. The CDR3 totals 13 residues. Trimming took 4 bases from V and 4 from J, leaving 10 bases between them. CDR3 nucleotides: TGCGCCAGCAGCGGTTCAGGGGCAGATACGCAGTATTTT. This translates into CASSGSGADTQYF.

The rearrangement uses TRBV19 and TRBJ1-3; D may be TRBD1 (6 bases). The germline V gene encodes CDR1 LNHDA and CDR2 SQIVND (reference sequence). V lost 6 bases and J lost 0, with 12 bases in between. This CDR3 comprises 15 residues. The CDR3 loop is CASRVQGSSGNTIYF. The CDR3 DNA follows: TGTGCCAGTAGGGTCCAGGGGTCCTCTGGAAACACCATATATTTT.

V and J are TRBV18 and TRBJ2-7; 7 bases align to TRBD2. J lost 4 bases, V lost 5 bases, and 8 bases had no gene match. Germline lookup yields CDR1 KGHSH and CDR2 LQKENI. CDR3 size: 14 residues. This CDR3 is CASSESSGVYEQYF. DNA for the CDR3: TGTGCCAGCTCAGAATCTAGCGGAGTTTACGAGCAGTACTTC. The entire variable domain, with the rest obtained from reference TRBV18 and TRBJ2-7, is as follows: NAGVMQNPRHLVRRRGQEARLRCSPMKGHSHVYWYRQLPEEGLKFMVYLQKENIIDESGMPKERFSAEFPKEGPSILRIQQVVRGDSAAYFCASSESSGVYEQYFGPGTRLTVT.

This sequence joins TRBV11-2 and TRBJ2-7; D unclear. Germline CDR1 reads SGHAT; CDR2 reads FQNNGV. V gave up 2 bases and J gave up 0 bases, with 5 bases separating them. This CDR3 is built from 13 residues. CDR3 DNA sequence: TGTGCCAGCAGCTTACCGGGCTCCTACGAGCAGTACTTC. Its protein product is CASSLPGSYEQYF.

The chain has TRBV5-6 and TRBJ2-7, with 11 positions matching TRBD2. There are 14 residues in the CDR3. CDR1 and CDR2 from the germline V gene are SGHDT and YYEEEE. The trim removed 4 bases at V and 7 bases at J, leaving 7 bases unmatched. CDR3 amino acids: CASSISGRAQEQYF. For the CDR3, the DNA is TGTGCCAGCAGCATTAGCGGGAGGGCTCAGGAGCAGTACTTC.

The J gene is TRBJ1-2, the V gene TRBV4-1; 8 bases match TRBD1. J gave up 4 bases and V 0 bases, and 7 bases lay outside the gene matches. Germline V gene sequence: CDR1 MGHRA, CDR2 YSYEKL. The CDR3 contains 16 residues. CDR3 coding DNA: TGCGCCAGCAGCCAAGATCAAGACAGGGGTGCCTATGGCTACACCTTC. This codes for CASSQDQDRGAYGYTF.

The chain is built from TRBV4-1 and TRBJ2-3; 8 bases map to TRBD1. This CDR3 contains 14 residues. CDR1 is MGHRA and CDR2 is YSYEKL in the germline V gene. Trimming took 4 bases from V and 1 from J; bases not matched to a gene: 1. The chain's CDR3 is CASSPGQGTDTQYF. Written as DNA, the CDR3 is TGCGCCAGCAGCCCGGGACAGGGCACAGATACGCAGTATTTT.

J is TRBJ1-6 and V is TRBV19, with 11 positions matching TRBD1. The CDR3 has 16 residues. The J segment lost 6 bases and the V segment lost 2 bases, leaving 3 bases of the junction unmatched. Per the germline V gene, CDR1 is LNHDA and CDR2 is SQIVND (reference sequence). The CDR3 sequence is CASSIKGQGANSPLHF. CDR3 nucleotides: TGTGCCAGTAGTATAAAAGGACAGGGGGCTAATTCACCCCTCCACTTT.

Here the CDR3 DNA reads TGTGCCAGCAGAGCCGGACAGGGAGGAGAGACCCAGTACTTC. Protein: CASRAGQGGETQYF. The V call is TRBV2, the J call TRBJ2-5; 8 positions match TRBD1. The germline gives CDR1 SNHLY, CDR2 FYNNEI. This CDR3 is 14 amino acids long. Unmatched junction bases numbered 7, after V lost 6 bases and J lost 4 bases.

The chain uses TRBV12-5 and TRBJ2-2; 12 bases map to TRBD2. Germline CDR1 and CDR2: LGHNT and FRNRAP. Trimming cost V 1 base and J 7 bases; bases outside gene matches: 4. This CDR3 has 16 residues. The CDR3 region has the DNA TGTGCTAGTGGTTTGGGACTAGCGGGAGTATACGGGGAGCTGTTTTTT. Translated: CASGLGLAGVYGELFF.

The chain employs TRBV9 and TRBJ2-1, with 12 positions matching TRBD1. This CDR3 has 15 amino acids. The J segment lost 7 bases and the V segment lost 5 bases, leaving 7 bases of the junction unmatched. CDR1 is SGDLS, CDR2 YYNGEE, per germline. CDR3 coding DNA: TGTGCCAGCAGTCCGGGACAGGGGGCAACTAATGAGCAGTTCTTC. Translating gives CASSPGQGATNEQFF.